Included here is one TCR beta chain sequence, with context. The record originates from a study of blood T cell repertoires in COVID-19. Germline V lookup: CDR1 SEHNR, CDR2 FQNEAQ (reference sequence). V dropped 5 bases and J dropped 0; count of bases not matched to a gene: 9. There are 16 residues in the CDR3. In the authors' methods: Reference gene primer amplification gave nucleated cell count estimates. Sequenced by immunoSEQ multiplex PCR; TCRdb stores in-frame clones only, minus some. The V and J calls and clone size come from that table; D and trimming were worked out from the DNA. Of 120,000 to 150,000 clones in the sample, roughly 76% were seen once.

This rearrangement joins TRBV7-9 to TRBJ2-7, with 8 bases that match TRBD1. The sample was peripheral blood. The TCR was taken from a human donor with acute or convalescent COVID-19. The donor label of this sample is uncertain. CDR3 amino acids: CASSAPDRGPSYEQYF. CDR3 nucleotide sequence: TGTGCCAGCAGCGCGCCAGACAGGGGCCCCTCCTACGAGCAGTACTTC. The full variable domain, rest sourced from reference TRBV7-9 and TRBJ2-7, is DTGVSQNPRHKITKRGQNVTFRCDPISEHNRLYWYRQTLGQGPEFLTYFQNEAQLEKSRLLSDRFSAERPKGSFSTLEIQRTEQGDSAMYLCASSAPDRGPSYEQYFGPGTRLTVT.